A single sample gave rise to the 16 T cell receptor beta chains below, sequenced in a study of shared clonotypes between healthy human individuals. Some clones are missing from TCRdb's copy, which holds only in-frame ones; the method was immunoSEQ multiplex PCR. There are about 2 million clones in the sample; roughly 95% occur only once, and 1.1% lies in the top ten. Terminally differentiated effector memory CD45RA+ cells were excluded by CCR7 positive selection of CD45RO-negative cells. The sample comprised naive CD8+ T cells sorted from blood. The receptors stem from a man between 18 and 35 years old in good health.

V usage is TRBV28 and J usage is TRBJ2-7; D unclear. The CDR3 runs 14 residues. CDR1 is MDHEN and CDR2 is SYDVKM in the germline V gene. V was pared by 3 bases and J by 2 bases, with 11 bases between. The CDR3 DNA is TGTGCCAGCAGTTTTTTGGACCTAACCTACGAGCAGTACTTC. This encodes CASSFLDLTYEQYF.

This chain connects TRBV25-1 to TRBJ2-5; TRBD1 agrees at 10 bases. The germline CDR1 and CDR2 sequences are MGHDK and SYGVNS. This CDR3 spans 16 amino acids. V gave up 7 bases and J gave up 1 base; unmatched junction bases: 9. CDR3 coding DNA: TGTGCCAGCACCGCGAGGGACAGGGGATCCCAAGAGACCCAGTACTTC. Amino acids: CASTARDRGSQETQYF.

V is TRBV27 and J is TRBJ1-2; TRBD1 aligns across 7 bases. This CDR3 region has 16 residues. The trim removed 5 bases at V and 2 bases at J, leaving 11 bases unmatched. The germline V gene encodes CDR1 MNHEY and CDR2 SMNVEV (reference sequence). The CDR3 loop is CASSPSQGEMNYGYTF. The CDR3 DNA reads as TGTGCCAGCAGTCCCAGTCAGGGGGAAATGAACTATGGCTACACCTTC.

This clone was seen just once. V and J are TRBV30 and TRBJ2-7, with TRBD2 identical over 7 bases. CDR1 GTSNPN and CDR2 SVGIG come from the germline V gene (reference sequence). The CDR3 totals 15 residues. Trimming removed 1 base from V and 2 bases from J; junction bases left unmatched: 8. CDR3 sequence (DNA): TGTGCCTGGAGTGATTCGGGGGAGGGCCCCTACGAGCAGTACTTC. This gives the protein CAWSDSGEGPYEQYF. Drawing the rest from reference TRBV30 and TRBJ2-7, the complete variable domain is SQTIHQWPATLVQPVGSPLSLECTVEGTSNPNLYWYRQAAGRGLQLLFYSVGIGQISSEVPQNLSASRPQDRQFILSSKKLLLSDSGFYLCAWSDSGEGPYEQYFGPGTRLTVT.

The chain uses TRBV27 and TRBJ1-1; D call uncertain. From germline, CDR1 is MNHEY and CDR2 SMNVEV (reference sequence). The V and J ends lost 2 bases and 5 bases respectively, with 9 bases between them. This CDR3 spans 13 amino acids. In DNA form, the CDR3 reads TGTGCCAGCAGTTTACCGGGTTTGACTGAAGCTTTCTTT. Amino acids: CASSLPGLTEAFF.

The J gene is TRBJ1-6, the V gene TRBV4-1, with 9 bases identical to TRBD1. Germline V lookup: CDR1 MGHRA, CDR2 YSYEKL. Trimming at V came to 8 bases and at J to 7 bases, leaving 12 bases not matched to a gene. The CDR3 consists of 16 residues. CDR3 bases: TGCGCCAGCCGCCCGGAGACAGGGGGGTGGAATTCACCCCTCCACTTT. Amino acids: CASRPETGGWNSPLHF.

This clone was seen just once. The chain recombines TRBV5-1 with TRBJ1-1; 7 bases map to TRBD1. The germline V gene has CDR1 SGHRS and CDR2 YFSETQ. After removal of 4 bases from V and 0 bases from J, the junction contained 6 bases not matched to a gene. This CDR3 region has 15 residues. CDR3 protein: CASSRDRTMNTEAFF. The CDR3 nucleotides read TGCGCCAGCAGCCGGGACAGAACGATGAACACTGAAGCTTTCTTT.

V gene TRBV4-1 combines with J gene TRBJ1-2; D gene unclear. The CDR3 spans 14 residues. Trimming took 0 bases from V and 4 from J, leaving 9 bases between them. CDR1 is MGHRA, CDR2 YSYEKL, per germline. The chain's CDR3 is CASSQEGLIYGYTF. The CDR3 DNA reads TGCGCCAGCAGCCAAGAGGGCTTGATCTATGGCTACACCTTC.

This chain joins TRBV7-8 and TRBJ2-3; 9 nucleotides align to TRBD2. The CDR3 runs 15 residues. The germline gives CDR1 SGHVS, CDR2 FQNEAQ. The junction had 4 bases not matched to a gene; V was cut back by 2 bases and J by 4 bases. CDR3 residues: CASSLNLAGPDTQYF. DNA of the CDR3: TGTGCCAGCAGCTTAAACCTAGCGGGGCCAGATACGCAGTATTTT. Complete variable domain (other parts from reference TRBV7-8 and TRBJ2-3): GAGVSQSPRYKVAKRGQDVALRCDPISGHVSLFWYQQALGQGPEFLTYFQNEAQLDKSGLPSDRFFAERPEGSVSTLKIQRTQQEDSAVYLCASSLNLAGPDTQYFGPGTRLTVL.

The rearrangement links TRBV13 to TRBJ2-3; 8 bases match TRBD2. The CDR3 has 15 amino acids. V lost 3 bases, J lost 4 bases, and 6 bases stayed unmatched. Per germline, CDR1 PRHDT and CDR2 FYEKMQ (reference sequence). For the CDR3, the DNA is TGTGCCAGCAGCTTCACCGGACTAGCCCCAGATACGCAGTATTTT. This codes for CASSFTGLAPDTQYF.

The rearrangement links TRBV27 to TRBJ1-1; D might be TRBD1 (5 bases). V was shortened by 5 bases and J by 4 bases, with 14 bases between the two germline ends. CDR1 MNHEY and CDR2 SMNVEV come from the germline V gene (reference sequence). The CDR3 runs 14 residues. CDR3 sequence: CASSQGPKGTEAFF. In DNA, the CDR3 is TGTGCCAGCAGTCAGGGACCAAAGGGCACTGAAGCTTTCTTT.

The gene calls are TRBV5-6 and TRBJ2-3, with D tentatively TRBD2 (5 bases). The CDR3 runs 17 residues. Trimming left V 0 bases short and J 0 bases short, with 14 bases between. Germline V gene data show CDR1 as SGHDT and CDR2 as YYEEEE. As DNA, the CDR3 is TGTGCCAGCAGCTTGGGCCTCACTAGAGGGAGCACAGATACGCAGTATTTT. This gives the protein CASSLGLTRGSTDTQYF. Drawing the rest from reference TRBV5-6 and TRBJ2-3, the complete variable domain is DAGVTQSPTHLIKTRGQQVTLRCSPKSGHDTVSWYQQALGQGPQFIFQYYEEEERQRGNFPDRFSGHQFPNYSSELNVNALLLGDSALYLCASSLGLTRGSTDTQYFGPGTRLTVL.

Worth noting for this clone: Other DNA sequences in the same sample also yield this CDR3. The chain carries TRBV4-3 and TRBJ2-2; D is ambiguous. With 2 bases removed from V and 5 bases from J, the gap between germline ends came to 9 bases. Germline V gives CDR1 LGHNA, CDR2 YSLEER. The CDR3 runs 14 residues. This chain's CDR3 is CASSQSLGTGELFF. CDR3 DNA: TGCGCCAGCAGCCAATCCCTCGGGACCGGGGAGCTGTTTTTT.

The chain's CDR3 is CASSLEDSEMYTDTQYF. The CDR3 DNA sequence: TGTGCCAGCAGCTTAGAAGACAGCGAAATGTACACAGATACGCAGTATTTT. The rearrangement links TRBV11-1 to TRBJ2-3, with D possibly matching TRBD1 (5 bases). The CDR3 runs 17 residues. Germline V gene sequence: CDR1 SGHAT, CDR2 FQDESV (reference sequence). V was shortened by 1 base and J by 2 bases, with 16 bases between the two germline ends.

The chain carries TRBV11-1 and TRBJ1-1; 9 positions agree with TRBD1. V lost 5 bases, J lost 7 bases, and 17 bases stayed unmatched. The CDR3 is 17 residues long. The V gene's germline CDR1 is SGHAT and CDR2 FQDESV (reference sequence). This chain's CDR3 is CASSPPGDREDFNEAFF. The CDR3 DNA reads TGTGCCAGCAGCCCCCCCGGGGACAGGGAGGATTTTAATGAAGCTTTCTTT.

The CDR3 region is CASSVEGRGVHEQYF. The CDR3 DNA is TGTGCCAGCAGCGTAGAGGGACGGGGGGTCCACGAGCAGTACTTC. This chain joins TRBV9 and TRBJ2-7, with 7 bases that match TRBD2. The V gene's germline CDR1 is SGDLS and CDR2 YYNGEE. Trimming at V came to 0 bases and at J to 5 bases, leaving 8 bases not matched to a gene. The CDR3 runs to 15 residues.